The clone carrying this T cell receptor (beta chain) came up many times. Its cognate antigen is unknown. These data belong to a study of T cell repertoires in cytomegalovirus infection. Overall study context: CMV infection plus the matching HLA type was flagged by public TCR beta signatures. The study, taken as a whole, reports: The cumulative frequency of public TCR beta families distinguished individuals who carried CMV together with the relevant HLA. CMV-specific TCR beta clonotypes restricted by HLA-C dominated the ex vivo response.

TCRdb processed the reads anew with MiXCR; each CDR3 protein has one entry. Of under 150,000 distinct CDR3 sequences listed, 7% to 10% were seen once; the top ten hold around 10%. Per germline, CDR1 SQVTM and CDR2 ANQGSEA. The germline V and J ends were trimmed by 5 bases and 5 bases, with 12 bases remaining between them. There are 13 residues in the CDR3. The clonotype originates from a human donor in good health (CMV status not recorded). Some clones in this sample may be carry-over from other donors' samples. Source material: PBMCs. The chain combines TRBV29-1 with TRBJ2-2; possibly TRBD2 for D (6 bases). The CDR3 here is CSVRRGNTGELFF. The DNA for the CDR3 is TGCAGCGTTCGGCGGGGTAATACCGGGGAGCTGTTTTTT.